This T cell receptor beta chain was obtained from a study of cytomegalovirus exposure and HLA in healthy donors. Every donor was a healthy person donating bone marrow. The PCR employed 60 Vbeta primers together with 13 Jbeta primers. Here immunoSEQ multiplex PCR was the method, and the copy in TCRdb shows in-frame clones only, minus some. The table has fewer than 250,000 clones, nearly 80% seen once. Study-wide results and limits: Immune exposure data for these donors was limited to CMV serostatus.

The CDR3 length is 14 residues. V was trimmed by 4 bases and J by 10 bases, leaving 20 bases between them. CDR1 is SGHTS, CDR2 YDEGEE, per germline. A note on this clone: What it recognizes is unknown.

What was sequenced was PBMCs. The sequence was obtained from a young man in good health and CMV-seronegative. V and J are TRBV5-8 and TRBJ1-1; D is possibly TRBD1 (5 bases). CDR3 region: CASSPPWGESAAFF. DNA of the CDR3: TGTGCCAGCAGCCCGCCCTGGGGGGAGTCGGCAGCTTTCTTT.